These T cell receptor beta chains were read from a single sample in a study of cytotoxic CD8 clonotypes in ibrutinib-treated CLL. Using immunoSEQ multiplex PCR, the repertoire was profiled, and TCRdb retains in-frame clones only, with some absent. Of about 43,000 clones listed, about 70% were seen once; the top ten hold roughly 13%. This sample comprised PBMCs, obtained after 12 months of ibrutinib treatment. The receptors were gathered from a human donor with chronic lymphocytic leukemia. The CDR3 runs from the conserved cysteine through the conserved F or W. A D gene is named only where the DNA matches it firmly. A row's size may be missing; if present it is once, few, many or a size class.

cdr3_nt: TGTGCCAGCTCACCACCGCAGCGGGGGGGCTTCGAGACCCAGTACTTC; cdr3_aa: CASSPPQRGGFETQYF; clone_size: -; d_call: TRBD2; v_call: TRBV18; j_call: TRBJ2-5
cdr3_nt: TGTGCCAGCAGCGTTGGACAGGACTACGAGCAGTACTTC; cdr3_aa: CASSVGQDYEQYF; clone_size: -; d_call: TRBD1; v_call: TRBV9; j_call: TRBJ2-7
cdr3_nt: TGTGCCAGCAGTCCCCAGAGGAGGCAGCCCCAGCATTTT; cdr3_aa: CASSPQRRQPQHF; clone_size: -; d_call: -; v_call: TRBV27; j_call: TRBJ1-5
cdr3_nt: TGCGCCAGCAGCTCGACAGGGGGCCTCTCTGGGGCCAACGTCCTGACTTTC; cdr3_aa: CASSSTGGLSGANVLTF; clone_size: -; d_call: TRBD1; v_call: TRBV5-1; j_call: TRBJ2-6
cdr3_nt: TGTGCCAGTAGTCCGCTGGCAGGGGACAATTCAAGGGGGACCCAGTACTTC; cdr3_aa: CASSPLAGDNSRGTQYF; clone_size: -; d_call: -; v_call: TRBV19; j_call: TRBJ2-5
cdr3_nt: TGTGCCAGTACCGACCCGGGACAGGACGCCGGGGGCTACACCTTC; cdr3_aa: CASTDPGQDAGGYTF; clone_size: few; d_call: TRBD1; v_call: TRBV19; j_call: TRBJ1-2
cdr3_nt: TGTGCCAGCAGCTTATCTTCGGGGCGTGACTATGGCTACACCTTC; cdr3_aa: CASSLSSGRDYGYTF; clone_size: few; d_call: -; v_call: TRBV7-8; j_call: TRBJ1-2
cdr3_nt: TGTGCCAGCAGCAAGACAGGGGAAACTGAAGCTTTCTTT; cdr3_aa: CASSKTGETEAFF; clone_size: -; d_call: TRBD1; v_call: TRBV11-3; j_call: TRBJ1-1
cdr3_nt: TGTGCCAGCTCACCACCGGGGTCCTACGAGCAGTACTTC; cdr3_aa: CASSPPGSYEQYF; clone_size: once; d_call: -; v_call: TRBV18; j_call: TRBJ2-7
cdr3_nt: TGTGCCAGCAGTTACCGAGCCGCGCGTCAGCCCCAGCATTTT; cdr3_aa: CASSYRAARQPQHF; clone_size: few; d_call: -; v_call: TRBV6-5; j_call: TRBJ1-5
cdr3_nt: TGTGCCAGCAGCCTAGACCTCACAGGGCAATCACCCCTCCACTTT; cdr3_aa: CASSLDLTGQSPLHF; clone_size: -; d_call: -; v_call: TRBV7-6; j_call: TRBJ1-6
cdr3_nt: TGTGCCAGCAGTAGTCAGGGAGTAGGCGGCTACACCTTC; cdr3_aa: CASSSQGVGGYTF; clone_size: -; d_call: -; v_call: TRBV7-9; j_call: TRBJ1-2
cdr3_nt: TGTGCCTGGGGGAGGGTGAGCTCCTACGAGCAGTACTTC; cdr3_aa: CAWGRVSSYEQYF; clone_size: -; d_call: TRBD2; v_call: TRBV30; j_call: TRBJ2-7
cdr3_nt: TGTGCCAGCAGCGTAGGGAAGGGACCCACTAATGAAAAACTGTTTTTT; cdr3_aa: CASSVGKGPTNEKLFF; clone_size: once; d_call: -; v_call: TRBV9; j_call: TRBJ1-4
cdr3_nt: TGTGCCAGCAGCCGAGACGGAGATAGCAATCAGCCCCAGCATTTT; cdr3_aa: CASSRDGDSNQPQHF; clone_size: -; d_call: -; v_call: TRBV6-8; j_call: TRBJ1-5